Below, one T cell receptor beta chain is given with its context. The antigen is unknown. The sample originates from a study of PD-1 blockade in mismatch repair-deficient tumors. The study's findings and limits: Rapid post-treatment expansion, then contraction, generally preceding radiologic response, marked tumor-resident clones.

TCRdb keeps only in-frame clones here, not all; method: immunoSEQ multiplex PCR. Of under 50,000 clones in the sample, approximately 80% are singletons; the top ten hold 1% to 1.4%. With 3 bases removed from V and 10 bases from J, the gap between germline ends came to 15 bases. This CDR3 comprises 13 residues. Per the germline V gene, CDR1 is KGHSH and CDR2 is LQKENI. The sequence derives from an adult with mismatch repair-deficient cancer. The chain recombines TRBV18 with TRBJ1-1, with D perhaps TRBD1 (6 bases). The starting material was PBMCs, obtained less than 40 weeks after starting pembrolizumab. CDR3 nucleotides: TGTGCCAGCTCACCTCTCGACAGGTCTGCAGCTTTCTTT. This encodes CASSPLDRSAAFF.